This passage covers 19 T cell receptor beta chains from one sample sequenced in a study of T cells in narcolepsy. Only in-frame clones appear in the TCRdb table, and some are missing; sequencing was by immunoSEQ multiplex PCR. The data contain some 25,000 clones, approximately 89% of them singletons. Sequenced sample: CD45RA- memory CD4+ T cells from PBMCs. These TCRs come from a human donor with narcolepsy.

V and J are TRBV30 and TRBJ2-7; maybe TRBD1 (5 bases). V lost 2 bases, J lost 4 bases, and 9 bases lay in between. This CDR3 region has 12 residues. Germline loops: CDR1 GTSNPN, CDR2 SVGIG (reference sequence). In DNA form, the CDR3 reads TGTGCCTGGAGTTTACAGGTATACGAGCAGTACTTC. Translated: CAWSLQVYEQYF. The variable domain in full, completed from reference TRBV30 and TRBJ2-7, reads SQTIHQWPATLVQPVGSPLSLECTVEGTSNPNLYWYRQAAGRGLQLLFYSVGIGQISSEVPQNLSASRPQDRQFILSSKKLLLSDSGFYLCAWSLQVYEQYFGPGTRLTVT.

This rearrangement joins TRBV7-2 to TRBJ2-2; D is undetermined. The CDR3 is made up of 13 amino acids. The V end was cut by 7 bases, the J end by 3 bases, with 9 bases between. Germline values: CDR1 SGHTA, CDR2 FQGNSA. CDR3 sequence reads: CASTDTYTGELFF. The CDR3 DNA is TGTGCCAGCACCGACACTTACACCGGGGAGCTGTTTTTT.

The genes are TRBV5-4 and TRBJ2-7; a possible D gene is TRBD2 (5 bases). V was cut by 2 bases and J by 5 bases, with 20 bases left in between. This CDR3 has 16 residues. Germline V CDR1 and CDR2: SGHNT, YYREEE (reference sequence). CDR3 DNA: TGTGCCAGCAGCTTAATGGGAGCTCAGTCTGGCCACGAGCAGTACTTC. Its translation is CASSLMGAQSGHEQYF.

The genes are TRBV6-1 and TRBJ1-6, with TRBD1 identical over 8 bases. The CDR3 runs 18 residues. Germline CDR1 and CDR2: MNHNS and SASEGT. With V trimmed by 0 bases and J by 6 bases, 10 bases remained unmatched. CDR3 coding DNA: TGTGCCAGCAGTGAAGCGGGGACAGGACCGGGAAGTAATTCACCCCTCCACTTT. Its protein is CASSEAGTGPGSNSPLHF.

The rearrangement uses TRBV2 and TRBJ1-6; D is uncertain. There are 14 residues in the CDR3. Germline V lookup: CDR1 SNHLY, CDR2 FYNNEI. Trimming shortened V by 2 bases and J by 4 bases, and 6 bases separated the two germline ends. CDR3 bases: TGTGCCAGCAGTGAACAACGGTATAATTCACCCCTCCACTTT. Encoded protein: CASSEQRYNSPLHF. Full variable domain (outside the CDR3, taken from reference TRBV2 and TRBJ1-6): EPEVTQTPSHQVTQMGQEVILRCVPISNHLYFYWYRQILGQKVEFLVSFYNNEISEKSEIFDDQFSVERPDGSNFTLKIRSTKLEDSAMYFCASSEQRYNSPLHFGNGTRLTVT.

This clone appeared a single time. The chain has TRBV10-2 and TRBJ2-7; tentatively, D is TRBD1 (6 bases). The V and J ends lost 7 bases and 0 bases respectively, with 13 bases between them. Germline assignment: CDR1 WSHSY and CDR2 SAAADI. The CDR3 consists of 14 residues. CDR3 in amino acids: CASTRGKSSYEQYF. The CDR3 nucleotides are TGCGCCAGCACGAGGGGGAAGAGCTCCTACGAGCAGTACTTC.

The count of this clone is one. The chain joins TRBV2 to TRBJ2-6; D is unresolved. Germline V gene data show CDR1 as SNHLY and CDR2 as FYNNEI. The V end lost 5 bases, the J end lost 0 bases, and 8 bases lay between the germline ends. The length of the CDR3 is 15 residues. Here the CDR3 reads CASSPFFSGANVLTF. In DNA, the CDR3 is TGTGCCAGCAGTCCCTTCTTCTCTGGGGCCAACGTCCTGACTTTC.

This clone has just a few counts. The V and J genes are TRBV28 and TRBJ2-3; D might be TRBD2 (5 bases). Germline V gene lookup returns CDR1 MDHEN and CDR2 SYDVKM. Trimming pared 8 bases from V and 8 bases from J, leaving 14 bases between. The CDR3 consists of 12 residues. CDR3 sequence: CASGLPAVTQYF. The CDR3 DNA sequence: TGTGCCAGCGGACTCCCAGCAGTTACGCAGTATTTT.

The J gene is TRBJ2-7, the V gene TRBV5-5; weak D call: TRBD1 (5 bases). This CDR3 contains 15 residues. V lost 3 bases and J lost 3, with 16 bases in between. Per germline, CDR1 SGHKS and CDR2 YYEKEE (reference sequence). The CDR3 sequence: CASSSIIGRVYEQYF. CDR3 in DNA: TGTGCCAGCAGCTCAATCATCGGCAGGGTCTACGAGCAGTACTTC.

The chain recombines TRBV16 with TRBJ2-2; no clear D gene. Germline V gene lookup returns CDR1 KGHSY and CDR2 FQNENV. The V end lost 0 bases, the J end lost 6 bases, and 8 bases lay between the germline ends. This CDR3 comprises 14 residues. The CDR3 region is CASSQSALPGELFF. Here the CDR3 DNA reads TGTGCCAGCAGCCAATCAGCTTTGCCCGGGGAGCTGTTTTTT.

This chain uses TRBV10-3 with TRBJ2-4, with D possibly being TRBD2 (6 bases). Trimming took off 2 bases at V and 6 bases at J, with 20 bases between the two ends. The CDR3 length is 17 residues. Germline lookup yields CDR1 ENHRY and CDR2 SYGVKD. The CDR3 region is CAISERDSFTDVNIQYF. In DNA, the CDR3 is TGTGCCATCAGTGAGAGGGACTCATTTACCGACGTAAACATTCAGTACTTC.

This clone was detected a few times. The genes are TRBV19 and TRBJ2-3; the D gene is possibly TRBD1 (6 bases). The germline V and J ends were trimmed by 7 bases and 7 bases, with 15 bases remaining between them. CDR1 is LNHDA and CDR2 is SQIVND in the germline V gene (reference sequence). The CDR3 sequence is 13 residues long. The CDR3 nucleotides read TGTGCCAGTACTGACAGGTGGGCGAATACGCAGTATTTT. Its translation is CASTDRWANTQYF.

The CDR3 DNA reads TGTGCCAGCAGTCAAATAGCGGGAGCGTTGTACGAGCAGTACTTC. Amino acid sequence: CASSQIAGALYEQYF. This rearrangement joins TRBV7-3 to TRBJ2-7, with 9 bases identical to TRBD2. After removal of 6 bases from V and 4 bases from J, the junction contained 10 bases not matched to a gene. Per germline, CDR1 SGHTA and CDR2 FQGTGA. The CDR3 is 15 residues long.

This clone was picked up a small number of times. The chain has TRBV2 and TRBJ2-3; D unresolved. V was trimmed by 8 bases and J by 0 bases, leaving 3 bases between them. Looked up from germline, CDR1 is SNHLY and CDR2 is FYNNEI. The length of the CDR3 is 11 residues. The CDR3: CASLSTDTQYF. In DNA, the CDR3 is TGTGCCAGCCTAAGCACAGATACGCAGTATTTT.

This rearrangement joins TRBV11-3 to TRBJ2-3; D perhaps matches TRBD2 (6 bases). CDR1 SGHNT and CDR2 YENEEA come from the germline V gene. Trimming cost V 3 bases and J 6 bases, with 10 bases left between them. The CDR3 consists of 13 residues. The CDR3 region is CASSFRRGDTQYF. For the CDR3, the DNA is TGTGCCAGCAGCTTTAGGCGGGGTGATACGCAGTATTTT.

The chain links TRBV15 to TRBJ1-2, with D unresolved. The germline gives CDR1 LNHNV, CDR2 YYDKDF (reference sequence). The germline V and J ends were trimmed by 0 bases and 10 bases, with 9 bases remaining between them. The CDR3 loop spans 12 amino acids. The CDR3 DNA reads TGTGCCACCAGCAGAGACTTGGAGATCTACACCTTC. Amino acid sequence: CATSRDLEIYTF.

The chain recombines TRBV5-6 with TRBJ2-3; possible D gene TRBD1, 6 bases. CDR1 and CDR2 (germline): SGHDT, YYEEEE. Trimming took 2 bases from V and 3 from J, leaving 13 bases between them. The CDR3 is made up of 15 amino acids. The CDR3 DNA is TGTGCCAGCAGCTTAGGACAGAGACCGACAGATACGCAGTATTTT. Protein sequence: CASSLGQRPTDTQYF.

The gene calls are TRBV18 and TRBJ1-3; maybe TRBD1 (6 bases). Germline-derived CDR1 and CDR2 are KGHSH and LQKENI. This CDR3 has 17 amino acids. V lost 3 bases and J lost 0, with 15 bases in between. CDR3 protein: CASSPLGQGSSGNTIYF. Here the CDR3 DNA reads TGTGCCAGCTCACCCTTAGGGCAGGGGAGCTCTGGAAACACCATATATTTT. The whole variable domain, filled in from reference TRBV18 and TRBJ1-3, reads NAGVMQNPRHLVRRRGQEARLRCSPMKGHSHVYWYRQLPEEGLKFMVYLQKENIIDESGMPKERFSAEFPKEGPSILRIQQVVRGDSAAYFCASSPLGQGSSGNTIYFGEGSWLTVV.

This clone was detected only a few times. This chain uses TRBV19 with TRBJ1-1; D unclear. Germline V gene data show CDR1 as LNHDA and CDR2 as SQIVND (reference sequence). The CDR3 has 10 residues. V shed 8 bases and J shed 5 bases, with 6 bases lying between them. CDR3 sequence: CASWETEAFF. CDR3 bases: TGTGCCAGTTGGGAGACTGAAGCTTTCTTT.